The 15 T cell receptor beta chains listed next were all sequenced from one sample in a study of OX40 agonist ivuxolimab in advanced cancers. Repertoires were generated with immunoSEQ multiplex PCR, while TCRdb's copy carries only in-frame clones and drops some. The top ten clones hold more than 8.5% of a sample with roughly 90,000 clones, roughly nine tenths of them seen once. The sequencing here drew on CD4+ or CD8+ T cells sorted from blood, taken in a trial of the OX40 agonist ivuxolimab. Every receptor here comes from an adult with an advanced solid tumor such as melanoma, head and neck, liver or kidney cancer.

The chain has TRBV7-2 and TRBJ2-7, with 9 bases identical to TRBD2. This CDR3 is built from 15 residues. The J segment lost 2 bases and the V segment lost 5 bases, leaving 7 bases of the junction unmatched. Per germline, CDR1 SGHTA and CDR2 FQGNSA. CDR3 in DNA: TGTGCCAGCAGCCTAGGGCGGGGGGGGCCCTACGAGCAGTACTTC. It is translated as CASSLGRGGPYEQYF.

CDR3 residues: CASSWTGGEETQYF. DNA for the CDR3: TGTGCCAGCAGCTGGACAGGGGGCGAGGAGACCCAGTACTTC. The chain joins TRBV11-2 to TRBJ2-5, with 11 bases aligning to TRBD1. The ends lost 4 bases at V and 5 bases at J; junction bases unmatched: 3. CDR1 is SGHAT and CDR2 is FQNNGV in the germline V gene. CDR3 length equals 14 residues.

DNA of the CDR3: TGTGCCAGCAGCTTGCAGGGCCACCAGCAGTACTTC. Encoded protein: CASSLQGHQQYF. The chain has TRBV11-1 and TRBJ2-7, with D possibly matching TRBD1 (5 bases). The V end lost 3 bases, the J end lost 8 bases, and 11 bases lay between the germline ends. Germline-derived CDR1 and CDR2 are SGHAT and FQDESV (reference sequence). The CDR3 totals 12 residues.

V is TRBV27 and J is TRBJ1-5; D not resolved. Germline V gene data show CDR1 as MNHEY and CDR2 as SMNVEV (reference sequence). The CDR3 contains 15 residues. V lost 2 bases and J 1 base, leaving 9 bases between the germline ends. Written as DNA, the CDR3 is TGTGCCAGCAGTTTAAGGAGGGCCAGCAATCAGCCCCAGCATTTT. As protein: CASSLRRASNQPQHF.

The genes are TRBV27 and TRBJ2-1, with a possible D match to TRBD2 (6 bases). Trimming stripped 1 base from V and 8 bases from J, with 12 bases between. In germline, CDR1 is MNHEY, CDR2 SMNVEV (reference sequence). The CDR3 covers 14 residues. CDR3 coding DNA: TGTGCCAGCAGTTTATTGGGACCGGGGGATGAGCAGTTCTTC. It is translated as CASSLLGPGDEQFF.

V gene TRBV30 combines with J gene TRBJ1-2; a weak D match, TRBD1 (5 bases). V dropped 0 bases and J dropped 6 bases, with 20 bases sitting between them. This CDR3 has 16 residues. Germline CDR1 and CDR2: GTSNPN and SVGIG (reference sequence). The CDR3 reads CAWSVSSDWGLDGYTF. The CDR3 DNA is TGTGCCTGGAGTGTATCGAGCGATTGGGGACTGGATGGCTACACCTTC.

The chain links TRBV4-1 to TRBJ1-5; unclear D gene. Looked up from germline, CDR1 is MGHRA and CDR2 is YSYEKL. The CDR3 is made up of 15 amino acids. The V and J ends lost 1 base and 4 bases respectively, with 11 bases between them. CDR3 protein: CASSQAGVTNQPQHF. The CDR3 DNA follows: TGCGCCAGCAGCCAAGCCGGGGTTACTAATCAGCCCCAGCATTTT.

V and J are TRBV9 and TRBJ2-7; D possibly corresponds to TRBD2 (7 bases). The CDR3 has 16 residues. The germline V gene encodes CDR1 SGDLS and CDR2 YYNGEE. V lost 3 bases, J lost 13 bases, and 29 bases lay in between. CDR3 region: CASSATGTPVYGGLYF. CDR3 DNA: TGTGCCAGCAGCGCGACCGGGACGCCCGTCTACGGGGGGCTATACTTC.

The chain uses TRBV27 and TRBJ2-7; D not certain. The V gene lost 6 bases and the J gene lost 5 bases, with 5 bases spanning the gap. The germline V gene has CDR1 MNHEY and CDR2 SMNVEV (reference sequence). The CDR3 sequence is 10 residues long. The DNA for the CDR3 is TGTGCCAGCAGGGGCAACGAGCAGTACTTC. Translation: CASRGNEQYF.

The chain joins TRBV10-3 to TRBJ2-7, with 13 bases fitting TRBD2. V trimming: 7 bases; J trimming: 2 bases; junction bases outside the gene matches: 8. The CDR3 has 16 residues. Germline-derived CDR1 and CDR2 are ENHRY and SYGVKD. The CDR3 region is CAITGTSGAEAYEQYF. Here the CDR3 DNA reads TGTGCCATCACCGGGACTAGCGGGGCGGAGGCCTACGAGCAGTACTTC.

The chain carries TRBV10-3 and TRBJ2-6, with D perhaps being TRBD1 or TRBD2 (6 bases each). Trimming shortened V by 0 bases and J by 0 bases, and 12 bases separated the two germline ends. Germline values: CDR1 ENHRY, CDR2 SYGVKD. This CDR3 is built from 18 residues. CDR3: CAISESPQGGSGANVLTF. DNA of the CDR3: TGTGCCATCAGTGAGTCTCCACAGGGAGGCTCTGGGGCCAACGTCCTGACTTTC.

The genes are TRBV11-1 and TRBJ1-2, with 10 nucleotides matching TRBD1. V gave up 2 bases and J gave up 7 bases; unmatched junction bases: 4. This CDR3 region has 14 residues. In germline, CDR1 is SGHAT, CDR2 FQDESV (reference sequence). The CDR3 spells CASSLPGTGVGYTF. Here the CDR3 DNA reads TGTGCCAGCAGCTTACCCGGGACAGGGGTTGGCTACACCTTC.

The genes are TRBV11-3 and TRBJ2-2; the match to TRBD1 covers 8 bases. Germline CDR1 reads SGHNT; CDR2 reads YENEEA. The CDR3 consists of 14 residues. The V and J ends lost 6 bases and 2 bases, in that order; junction bases with no gene match: 2. The CDR3 DNA sequence: TGTGCCAGCAGGGGACAGGCCAACACCGGGGAGCTGTTTTTT. This encodes CASRGQANTGELFF.

The chain joins TRBV5-1 to TRBJ2-7, with D possibly TRBD2 on 5 matching bases. CDR1 and CDR2 (germline): SGHRS, YFSETQ. V lost 1 base and J 0 bases, leaving 8 bases between the germline ends. This CDR3 contains 14 residues. CDR3 loop: CASSLIGLSYEQYF. In nucleotides, the CDR3 is TGCGCCAGCAGCTTGATCGGACTCTCCTACGAGCAGTACTTC.

The chain carries TRBV2 and TRBJ1-2; 8 bases match TRBD1. Germline CDR1 reads SNHLY; CDR2 reads FYNNEI. This CDR3 has 17 amino acids. The ends lost 0 bases at V and 2 bases at J; junction bases unmatched: 8. The CDR3 region is CASSEALRGQGNYGYTF. The DNA for the CDR3 is TGTGCCAGCAGTGAAGCGCTTCGTGGACAGGGAAACTATGGCTACACCTTC.